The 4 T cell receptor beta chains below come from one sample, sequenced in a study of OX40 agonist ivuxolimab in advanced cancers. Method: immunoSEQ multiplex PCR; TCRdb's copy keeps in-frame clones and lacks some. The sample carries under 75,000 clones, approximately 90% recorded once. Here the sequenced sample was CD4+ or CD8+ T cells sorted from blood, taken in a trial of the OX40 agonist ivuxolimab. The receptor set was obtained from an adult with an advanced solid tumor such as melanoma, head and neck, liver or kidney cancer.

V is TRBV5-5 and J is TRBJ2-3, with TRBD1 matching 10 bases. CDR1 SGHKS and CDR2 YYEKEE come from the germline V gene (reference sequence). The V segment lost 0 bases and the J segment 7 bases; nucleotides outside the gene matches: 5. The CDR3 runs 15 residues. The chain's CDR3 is CASSLAPDRGYTQYF. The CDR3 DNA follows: TGTGCCAGCAGCTTGGCCCCGGACAGGGGGTATACGCAGTATTTT.

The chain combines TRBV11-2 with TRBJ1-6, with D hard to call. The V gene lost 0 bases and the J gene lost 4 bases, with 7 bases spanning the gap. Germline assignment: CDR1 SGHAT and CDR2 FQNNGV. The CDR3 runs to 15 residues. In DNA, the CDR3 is TGTGCCAGCAGCTTAGAGGCGGCTTATAATTCACCCCTCCACTTT. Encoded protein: CASSLEAAYNSPLHF. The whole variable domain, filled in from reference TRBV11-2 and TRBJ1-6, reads EAGVAQSPRYKIIEKRQSVAFWCNPISGHATLYWYQQILGQGPKLLIQFQNNGVVDDSQLPKDRFSAERLKGVDSTLKIQPAKLEDSAVYLCASSLEAAYNSPLHFGNGTRLTVT.

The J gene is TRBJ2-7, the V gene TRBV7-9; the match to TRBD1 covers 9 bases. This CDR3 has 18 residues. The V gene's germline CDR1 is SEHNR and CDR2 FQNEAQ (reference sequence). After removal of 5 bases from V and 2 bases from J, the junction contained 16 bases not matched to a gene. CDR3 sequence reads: CASSPSPGTGPLTYEQYF. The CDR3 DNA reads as TGTGCCAGCAGCCCCAGTCCCGGGACAGGGCCCCTGACCTACGAGCAGTACTTC.

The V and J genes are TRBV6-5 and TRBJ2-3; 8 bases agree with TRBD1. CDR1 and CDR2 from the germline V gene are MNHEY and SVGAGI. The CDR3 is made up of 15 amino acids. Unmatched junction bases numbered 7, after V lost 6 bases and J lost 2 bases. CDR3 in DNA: TGTGCCAGCAGCCGAGGACAGGGATACACAGATACGCAGTATTTT. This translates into CASSRGQGYTDTQYF.